The 20 T cell receptor beta chains reported below all come from one sample, sequenced in a study of technical replicates of blood from a few donors. The repertoire was sequenced with immunoSEQ multiplex PCR; TCRdb's copy has only in-frame clones and lacks some. The sample shows 55,000 to 75,000 clones, around 91% of them seen only once. Sequencing was carried out using PBMCs. The receptors were gathered from a human donor in good health. Some clones in this sample may be carry-over from other donors' samples.

V is TRBV7-2 and J is TRBJ2-2; TRBD1 matches at 8 bases. CDR3 length equals 17 residues. V gave up 5 bases and J gave up 6 bases; unmatched junction bases: 14. In germline, CDR1 is SGHTA, CDR2 FQGNSA. CDR3 residues: CASSHNRGVQYSGELFF. For the CDR3, the DNA is TGTGCCAGCAGCCACAACAGGGGGGTGCAATACTCCGGGGAGCTGTTTTTT.

The gene calls are TRBV15 and TRBJ2-1, with 11 bases lining up with TRBD1. Trimming removed 4 bases from V and 7 bases from J; junction bases left unmatched: 3. From germline, CDR1 is LNHNV and CDR2 YYDKDF (reference sequence). The CDR3 consists of 14 residues. CDR3 nucleotides: TGTGCCACCAGCACCGGGACAGGGGGTAATGAGCAGTTCTTC. Its protein product is CATSTGTGGNEQFF.

The chain joins TRBV5-1 to TRBJ2-7; 7 bases are shared with TRBD1. Germline V gene sequence: CDR1 SGHRS, CDR2 YFSETQ. J gave up 4 bases and V 4 bases, and 11 bases lay outside the gene matches. The CDR3 is made up of 15 amino acids. The CDR3 DNA reads as TGCGCCAGCAGCCTAGGACAGGCCTTAGGGTACGAGCAGTACTTC. This codes for CASSLGQALGYEQYF. Full variable domain (outside the CDR3, taken from reference TRBV5-1 and TRBJ2-7): KAGVTQTPRYLIKTRGQQVTLSCSPISGHRSVSWYQQTPGQGLQFLFEYFSETQRNKGNFPGRFSGRQFSNSRSEMNVSTLELGDSALYLCASSLGQALGYEQYFGPGTRLTVT.

The CDR3 loop is CASSVVQGNTGELFF. In DNA, the CDR3 is TGTGCCAGCAGCGTAGTTCAGGGGAACACCGGGGAGCTGTTTTTT. The gene calls are TRBV9 and TRBJ2-2; a possible D gene is TRBD1 (5 bases). The V end was cut by 0 bases, the J end by 1 base, with 7 bases between. This CDR3 contains 15 residues. CDR1 SGDLS and CDR2 YYNGEE come from the germline V gene.

Written as DNA, the CDR3 is TGCGCCAGCAGCCAAGCGGGGACTGGAGAAAAACTGTTTTTT. This gives the protein CASSQAGTGEKLFF. The chain recombines TRBV4-1 with TRBJ1-4; tentatively, D is TRBD1 (5 bases). Per germline, CDR1 MGHRA and CDR2 YSYEKL. The CDR3 is 14 residues long. V dropped 1 base and J dropped 8 bases, with 11 bases sitting between them.

This chain connects TRBV18 to TRBJ2-1; 7 bases match TRBD2. This CDR3 is built from 14 residues. From germline, CDR1 is KGHSH and CDR2 LQKENI. V trimming: 6 bases; J trimming: 4 bases; junction bases outside the gene matches: 6. CDR3 region: CASSGEGRYNEQFF. CDR3 nucleotides: TGTGCCAGCTCGGGGGAGGGAAGGTACAATGAGCAGTTCTTC.

This chain connects TRBV5-1 to TRBJ2-2; 12 nucleotides match TRBD2. V lost 4 bases to trimming and J lost 4 bases; unmatched junction nucleotides: 5. This CDR3 contains 16 residues. Per germline, CDR1 SGHRS and CDR2 YFSETQ. The CDR3, as DNA: TGCGCCAGCAGCGGGGGACTAGCGGGCTCCACCGGGGAGCTGTTTTTT. It codes for CASSGGLAGSTGELFF.

The rearrangement joins TRBV7-9 to TRBJ2-1; D perhaps matches TRBD2 (6 bases). V lost 2 bases to trimming and J lost 12 bases, with 11 bases between them. This CDR3 is built from 12 residues. The germline CDR1 and CDR2 sequences are SEHNR and FQNEAQ (reference sequence). The chain's CDR3 is CASSLSAAGQFF. In DNA, the CDR3 is TGTGCCAGCAGCTTATCGGCAGCGGGGCAGTTCTTC.

The V call is TRBV11-2, the J call TRBJ2-1; TRBD2 matches at 7 bases. The V gene end was trimmed by 1 base and the J gene end by 7 bases; junction bases not matched to a gene: 10. Germline V CDR1 and CDR2: SGHAT, FQNNGV. The CDR3 extends over 16 amino acids. CDR3 in DNA: TGTGCCAGCAGCTTAGCGTTAATGCGGGAGCGGAATGAGCAGTTCTTC. Translating it yields CASSLALMRERNEQFF.

J is TRBJ2-7 and V is TRBV6-6, with 10 bases identical to TRBD1. This CDR3 has 15 residues. Germline CDR1 and CDR2: MNHNY and SVGAGI (reference sequence). The junction had 1 base not matched to a gene; V was cut back by 0 bases and J by 2 bases. The CDR3 DNA follows: TGTGCCAGCAGTTACTCCGACAGGGGGCCCTACGAGCAGTACTTC. Encoded protein: CASSYSDRGPYEQYF.

The chain uses TRBV5-1 and TRBJ2-2, with TRBD1 identical over 8 bases. V lost 4 bases to trimming and J lost 4 bases; unmatched junction nucleotides: 6. In germline, CDR1 is SGHRS, CDR2 YFSETQ. This CDR3 contains 15 residues. The CDR3 loop reads CASSPRTGSTGELFF. For the CDR3, the DNA is TGCGCCAGCAGCCCCCGGACAGGGAGCACCGGGGAGCTGTTTTTT. Complete variable domain (other parts from reference TRBV5-1 and TRBJ2-2): KAGVTQTPRYLIKTRGQQVTLSCSPISGHRSVSWYQQTPGQGLQFLFEYFSETQRNKGNFPGRFSGRQFSNSRSEMNVSTLELGDSALYLCASSPRTGSTGELFFGEGSRLTVL.

The rearrangement joins TRBV15 to TRBJ2-7; 11 nucleotides align to TRBD2. Trimming cost V 3 bases and J 9 bases; bases outside gene matches: 10. CDR1 and CDR2 from the germline V gene are LNHNV and YYDKDF (reference sequence). CDR3 size: 15 residues. The CDR3 DNA is TGTGCCACCAGCAGCCTTACTAGCGGGAGTGTGTGGCAGTACTTC. Its protein is CATSSLTSGSVWQYF.

V usage is TRBV2 and J usage is TRBJ2-3, with TRBD2 matching 10 bases. V shed 5 bases, J shed 6 bases, and the junction held 5 bases outside the gene matches. The CDR3 extends over 14 amino acids. From germline, CDR1 is SNHLY and CDR2 FYNNEI. CDR3: CASSLRGLADTQYF. DNA of the CDR3: TGTGCCAGCAGTCTCCGGGGACTAGCGGATACGCAGTATTTT.

The chain employs TRBV7-2 and TRBJ2-7; D might be TRBD2 (6 bases). Trimming removed 5 bases from V and 4 bases from J, with 21 bases in between. The CDR3 loop spans 16 amino acids. The germline V gene encodes CDR1 SGHTA and CDR2 FQGNSA. The CDR3 nucleotides are TGTGCCAGCAGCCCAGGAGCGGGTGGCCGGGCGTACGAGCAGTACTTC. Translating it yields CASSPGAGGRAYEQYF.

The V gene is TRBV7-6, the J gene TRBJ2-2; D gene unclear. The CDR3 is 14 amino acids. Germline CDR1 SGHVS, CDR2 FNYEAQ. V was cut by 0 bases and J by 6 bases, with 8 bases left in between. CDR3: CASSLAESAGELFF. CDR3 coding DNA: TGTGCCAGCAGCTTAGCGGAGAGCGCCGGGGAGCTGTTTTTT.

V gene TRBV7-8 combines with J gene TRBJ2-1; TRBD2 agrees at 9 bases. The V gene's germline CDR1 is SGHVS and CDR2 FQNEAQ. The CDR3 runs 13 residues. Trimming removed 8 bases from V and 4 bases from J; junction bases left unmatched: 3. The CDR3 loop reads CASGLAGYNEQFF. The CDR3 DNA follows: TGTGCCAGCGGGCTAGCGGGATACAATGAGCAGTTCTTC.

This clone appeared once. The chain carries TRBV7-6 and TRBJ1-1; possible D gene TRBD1, 5 bases. Germline CDR1 and CDR2: SGHVS and FNYEAQ. V lost 5 bases and J 1 base, leaving 8 bases between the germline ends. The CDR3 is made up of 13 amino acids. Here the CDR3 reads CASSAQGNTEAFF. As DNA, the CDR3 is TGTGCCAGCAGCGCCCAGGGGAACACTGAAGCTTTCTTT.

A single count supports this clone. The chain carries TRBV30 and TRBJ1-5; a possible D gene is TRBD1 (5 bases). This CDR3 spans 14 amino acids. Trimming removed 5 bases at V and 0 bases at J, with 11 bases between. Looked up from germline, CDR1 is GTSNPN and CDR2 is SVGIG (reference sequence). CDR3 in DNA: TGTGCCTGGGCCGGGGGACTTAGCAATCAGCCCCAGCATTTT. This encodes CAWAGGLSNQPQHF.

This chain joins TRBV6-7 and TRBJ2-2; possible D gene TRBD2, 6 bases. TRBV6-7 falls under the ORF class, with uncertain function. Between the trimmed V and J ends, which lost 5 bases and 2 bases, there was a span of 15 bases. The CDR3 is made up of 16 amino acids. The CDR3 region is CASSRRDWDNTGELFF. CDR3 nucleotides: TGTGCCAGCAGTAGACGGGACTGGGACAACACCGGGGAGCTGTTTTTT.

This sequence joins TRBV5-4 and TRBJ2-7, with D uncertain. V gave up 4 bases and J gave up 2 bases, with 10 bases separating them. CDR3 size: 13 residues. CDR1 SGHNT and CDR2 YYREEE come from the germline V gene (reference sequence). CDR3 coding DNA: TGTGCCAGCAGCCGGCCGGGTGCCTACGAGCAGTACTTC. Protein sequence: CASSRPGAYEQYF.